A single T cell receptor beta chain is shown here with its context. This specimen comes from a study of blood T cells in healthy people across ages. The authors ran a second PCR of about 7 to 11 cycles using a sample-barcoded 5' primer and a J-beta primer mix. Each cDNA was tagged by a template-switch adaptor containing 12 random nucleotides. TCRdb re-called the 5' RACE reads through MiXCR, storing one row per CDR3 protein. The sample consists of about 630,000 distinct CDR3 sequences, around 21% of them appearing once. V lost 6 bases, J lost 4 bases, and 6 bases lay in between. The germline gives CDR1 SNHLY, CDR2 FYNNEI. The CDR3 consists of 12 residues.

This rearrangement joins TRBV2 to TRBJ2-2; D is undetermined. The sample consisted of blood. This receptor was obtained from a man between 65 and 80 years old in good health. The CDR3 DNA reads TGTGCCAGCAGGCAGTCCACCGGGGAGCTGTTTTTT. Protein product: CASRQSTGELFF.